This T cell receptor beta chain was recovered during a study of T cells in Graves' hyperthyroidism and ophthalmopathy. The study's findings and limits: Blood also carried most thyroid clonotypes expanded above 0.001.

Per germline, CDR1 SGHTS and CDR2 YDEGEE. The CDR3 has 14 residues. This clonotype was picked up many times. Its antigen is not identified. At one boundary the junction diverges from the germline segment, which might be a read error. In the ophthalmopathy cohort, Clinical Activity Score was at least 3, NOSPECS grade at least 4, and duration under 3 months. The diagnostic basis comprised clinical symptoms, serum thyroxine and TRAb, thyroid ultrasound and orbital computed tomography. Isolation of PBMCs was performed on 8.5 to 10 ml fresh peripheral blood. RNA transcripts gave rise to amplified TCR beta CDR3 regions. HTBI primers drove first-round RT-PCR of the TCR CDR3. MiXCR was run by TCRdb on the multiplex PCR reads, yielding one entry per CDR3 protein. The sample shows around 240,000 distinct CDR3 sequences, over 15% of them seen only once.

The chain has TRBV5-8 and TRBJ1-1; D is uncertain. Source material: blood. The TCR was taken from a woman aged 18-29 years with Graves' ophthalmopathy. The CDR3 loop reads CASSLDVKNTEAFF. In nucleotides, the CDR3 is TGTGCCAGCAGTTTGGACGTAAAGAACACTGAAGCTTTCTTT.